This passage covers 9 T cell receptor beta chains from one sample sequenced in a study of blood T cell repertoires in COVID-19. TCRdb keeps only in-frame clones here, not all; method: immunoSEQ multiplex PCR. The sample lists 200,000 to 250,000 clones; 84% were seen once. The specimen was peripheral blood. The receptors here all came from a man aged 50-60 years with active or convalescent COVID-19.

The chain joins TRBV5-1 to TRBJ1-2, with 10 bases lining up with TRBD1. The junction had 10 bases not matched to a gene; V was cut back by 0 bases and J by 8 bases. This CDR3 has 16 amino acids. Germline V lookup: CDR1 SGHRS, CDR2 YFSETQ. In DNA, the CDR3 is TGCGCCAGCAGCTTGGATGCCGGGACAGGGGTAGGGGGCTACACCTTC. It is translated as CASSLDAGTGVGGYTF.

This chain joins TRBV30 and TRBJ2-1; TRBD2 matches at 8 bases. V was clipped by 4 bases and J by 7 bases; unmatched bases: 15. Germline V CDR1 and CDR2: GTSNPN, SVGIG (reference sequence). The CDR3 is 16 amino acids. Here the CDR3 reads CAWTTSSGWDWNEQFF. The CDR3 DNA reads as TGTGCCTGGACAACCTCTAGCGGGTGGGATTGGAATGAGCAGTTCTTC. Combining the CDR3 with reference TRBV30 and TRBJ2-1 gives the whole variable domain SQTIHQWPATLVQPVGSPLSLECTVEGTSNPNLYWYRQAAGRGLQLLFYSVGIGQISSEVPQNLSASRPQDRQFILSSKKLLLSDSGFYLCAWTTSSGWDWNEQFFGPGTRLTVL.

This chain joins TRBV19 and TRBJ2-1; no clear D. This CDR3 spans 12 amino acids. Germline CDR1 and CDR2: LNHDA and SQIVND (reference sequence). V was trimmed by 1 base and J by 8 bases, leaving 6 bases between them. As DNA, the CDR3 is TGTGCCAGTAGTATAGTCGGTGATGAGCAGTTCTTC. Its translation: CASSIVGDEQFF.

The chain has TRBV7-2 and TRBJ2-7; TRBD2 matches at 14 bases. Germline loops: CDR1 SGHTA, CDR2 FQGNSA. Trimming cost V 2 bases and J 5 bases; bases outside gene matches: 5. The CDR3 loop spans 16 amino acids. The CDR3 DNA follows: TGTGCCAGCAGCTTAAGGCGACTAGCGGGAGGGGACGAGCAGTACTTC. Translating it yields CASSLRRLAGGDEQYF.

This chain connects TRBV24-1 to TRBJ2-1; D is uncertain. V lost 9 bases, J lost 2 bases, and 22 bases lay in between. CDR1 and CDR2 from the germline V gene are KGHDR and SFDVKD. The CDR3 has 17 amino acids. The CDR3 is CATLPVQPGLAYNEQFF. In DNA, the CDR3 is TGTGCCACCCTCCCAGTCCAGCCCGGCCTAGCCTACAATGAGCAGTTCTTC.

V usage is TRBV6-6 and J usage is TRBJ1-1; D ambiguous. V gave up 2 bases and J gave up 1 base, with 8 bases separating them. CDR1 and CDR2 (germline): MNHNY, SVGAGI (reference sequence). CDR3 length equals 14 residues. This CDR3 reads CASSYGQQNTEAFF. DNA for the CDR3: TGTGCCAGCAGTTACGGGCAGCAGAACACTGAAGCTTTCTTT.

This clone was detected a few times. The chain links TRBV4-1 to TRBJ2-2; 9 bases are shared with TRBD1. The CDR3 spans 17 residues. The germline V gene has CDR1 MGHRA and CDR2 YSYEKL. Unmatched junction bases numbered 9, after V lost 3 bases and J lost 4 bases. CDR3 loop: CASSHSFLTGGTGELFF. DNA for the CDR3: TGCGCCAGCAGCCACAGCTTTTTGACAGGGGGCACCGGGGAGCTGTTTTTT.

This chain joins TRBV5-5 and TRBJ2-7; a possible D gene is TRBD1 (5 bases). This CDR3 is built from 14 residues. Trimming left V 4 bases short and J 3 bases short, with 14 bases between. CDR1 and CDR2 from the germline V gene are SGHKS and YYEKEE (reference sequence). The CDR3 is CASSPQADSYEQYV. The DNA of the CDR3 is TGTGCCAGCAGCCCACAGGCCGACAGCTACGAGCAGTACGTC.

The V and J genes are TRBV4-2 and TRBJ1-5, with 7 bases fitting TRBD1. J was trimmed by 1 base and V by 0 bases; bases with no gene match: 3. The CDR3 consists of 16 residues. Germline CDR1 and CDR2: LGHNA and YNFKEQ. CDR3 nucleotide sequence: TGTGCCAGCAGCCAAGATCCGGACAGGAGCAATCAGCCCCAGCATTTT. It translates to CASSQDPDRSNQPQHF.